The clone carrying this T cell receptor beta chain was recorded many times. One entry per CDR3 protein results from TCRdb running MiXCR on the RT-PCR reads. The sample holds 650,000 to 800,000 distinct CDR3 sequences, 13% to 15% seen once. V lost 1 base to trimming and J lost 6 bases, with 12 bases between them. The CDR3 covers 14 residues. CDR1 and CDR2 from the germline V gene are SGDLS and YYNGEE. Sequenced input: memory CD4+ T cells from blood. This receptor was taken from a female donor in good health, serving as a healthy control. The chain recombines TRBV9 with TRBJ2-3, with no clear D. The CDR3 DNA reads as TGTGCCAGCAGCGTATATGGAGATTCGGATACGCAGTATTTT. Amino acid sequence: CASSVYGDSDTQYF.